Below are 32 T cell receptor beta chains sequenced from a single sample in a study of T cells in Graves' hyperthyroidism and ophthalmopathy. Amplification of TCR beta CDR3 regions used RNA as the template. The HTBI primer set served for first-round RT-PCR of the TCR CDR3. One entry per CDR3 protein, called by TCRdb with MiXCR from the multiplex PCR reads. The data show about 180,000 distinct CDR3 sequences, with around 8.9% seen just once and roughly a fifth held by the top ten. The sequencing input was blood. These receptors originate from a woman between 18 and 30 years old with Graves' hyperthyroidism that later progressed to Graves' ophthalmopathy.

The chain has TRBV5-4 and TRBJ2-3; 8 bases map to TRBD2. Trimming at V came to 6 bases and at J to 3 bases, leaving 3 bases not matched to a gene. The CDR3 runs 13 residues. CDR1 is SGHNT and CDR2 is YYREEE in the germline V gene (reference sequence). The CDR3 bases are TGTGCCAGCACCCGGGGGGGGACAGATACGCAGTATTTT. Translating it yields CASTRGGTDTQYF.

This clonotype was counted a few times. CDR3 nucleotides: TGTGCCAGCAGCATCGGACTAGCGGGGGGGCTGGACACCGGGGAGCTGTTTTTT. Translating it yields CASSIGLAGGLDTGELFF. V gene TRBV7-3 combines with J gene TRBJ2-2; TRBD2 matches at 15 bases. The V gene's germline CDR1 is SGHTA and CDR2 FQGTGA. After removal of 5 bases from V and 3 bases from J, the junction contained 7 bases not matched to a gene. The CDR3 has 18 residues.

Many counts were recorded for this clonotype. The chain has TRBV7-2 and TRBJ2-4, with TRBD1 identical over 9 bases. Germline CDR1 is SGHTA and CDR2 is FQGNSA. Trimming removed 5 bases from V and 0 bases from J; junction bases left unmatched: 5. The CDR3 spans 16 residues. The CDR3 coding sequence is TGTGCCAGCAGCCCTGGACAGGGGCTAGCCAAAAACATTCAGTACTTC. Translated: CASSPGQGLAKNIQYF.

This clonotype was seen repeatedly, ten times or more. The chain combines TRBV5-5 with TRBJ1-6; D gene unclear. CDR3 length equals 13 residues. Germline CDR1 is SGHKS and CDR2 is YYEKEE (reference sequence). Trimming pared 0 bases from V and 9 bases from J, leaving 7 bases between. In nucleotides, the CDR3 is TGTGCCAGCAGCTTGGCTTTATCTTCACCCCTCCACTTT. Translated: CASSLALSSPLHF.

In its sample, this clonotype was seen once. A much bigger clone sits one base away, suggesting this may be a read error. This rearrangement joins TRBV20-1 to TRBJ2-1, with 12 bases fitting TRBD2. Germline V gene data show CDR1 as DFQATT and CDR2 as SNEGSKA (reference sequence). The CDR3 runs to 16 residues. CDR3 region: CNAPRTSGVSYNEQFF. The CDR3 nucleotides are TGCAATGCTCCCCGGACTAGCGGGGTGAGTTACAATGAGCAGTTCTTC.

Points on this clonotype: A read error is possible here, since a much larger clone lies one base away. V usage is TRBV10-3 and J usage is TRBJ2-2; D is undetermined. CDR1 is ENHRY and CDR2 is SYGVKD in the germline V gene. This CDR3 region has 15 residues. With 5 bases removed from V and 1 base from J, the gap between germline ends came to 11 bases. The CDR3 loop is CAISYLQRNTGELFF. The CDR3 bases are TGTGCCATCAGTTACCTACAACGGAACACCGGGGAGCTGTTTTTT.

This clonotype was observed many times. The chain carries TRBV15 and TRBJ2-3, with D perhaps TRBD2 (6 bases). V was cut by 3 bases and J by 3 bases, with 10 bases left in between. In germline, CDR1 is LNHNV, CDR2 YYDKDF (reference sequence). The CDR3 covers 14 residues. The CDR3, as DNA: TGTGCCACCAGCAGTACCGGGACTACAGATACGCAGTATTTT. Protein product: CATSSTGTTDTQYF.

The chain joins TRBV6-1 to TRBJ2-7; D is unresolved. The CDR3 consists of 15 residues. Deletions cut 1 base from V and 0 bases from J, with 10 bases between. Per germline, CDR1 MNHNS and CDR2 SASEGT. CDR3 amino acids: CASSEVVGGSYEQYF. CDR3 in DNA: TGTGCCAGCAGTGAAGTGGTCGGCGGCTCCTACGAGCAGTACTTC.

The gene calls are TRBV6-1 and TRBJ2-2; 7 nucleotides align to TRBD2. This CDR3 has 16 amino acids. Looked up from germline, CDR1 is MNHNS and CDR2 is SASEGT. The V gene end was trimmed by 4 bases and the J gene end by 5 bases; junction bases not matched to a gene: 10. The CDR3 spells CASSGGWGGETGELFF. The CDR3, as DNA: TGTGCCAGCAGTGGGGGCTGGGGGGGTGAGACCGGGGAGCTGTTTTTT.

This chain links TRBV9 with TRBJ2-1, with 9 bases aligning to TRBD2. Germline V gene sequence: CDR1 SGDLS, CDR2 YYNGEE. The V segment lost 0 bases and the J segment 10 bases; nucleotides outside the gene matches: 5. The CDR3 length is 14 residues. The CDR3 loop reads CASSVGGLAGEQFF. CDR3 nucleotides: TGTGCCAGCAGCGTAGGGGGACTAGCCGGCGAGCAGTTCTTC.

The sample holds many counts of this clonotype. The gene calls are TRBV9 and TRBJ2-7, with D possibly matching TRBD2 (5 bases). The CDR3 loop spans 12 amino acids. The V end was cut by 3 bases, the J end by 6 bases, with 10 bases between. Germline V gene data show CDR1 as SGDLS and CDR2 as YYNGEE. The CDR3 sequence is CASSALAGEQYF. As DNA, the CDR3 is TGTGCCAGCAGCGCGTTGGCGGGCGAGCAGTACTTC.

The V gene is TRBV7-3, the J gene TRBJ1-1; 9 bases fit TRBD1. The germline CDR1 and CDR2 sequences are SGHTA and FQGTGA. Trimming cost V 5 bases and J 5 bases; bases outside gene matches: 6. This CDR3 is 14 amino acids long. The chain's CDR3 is CASSGQGTWTEAFF. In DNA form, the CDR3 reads TGTGCCAGCAGCGGACAGGGGACGTGGACTGAAGCTTTCTTT.

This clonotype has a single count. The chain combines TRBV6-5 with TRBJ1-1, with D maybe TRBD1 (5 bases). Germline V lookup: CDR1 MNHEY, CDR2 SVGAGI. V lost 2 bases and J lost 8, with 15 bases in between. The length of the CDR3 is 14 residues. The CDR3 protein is CASSYRDLGGEAFF. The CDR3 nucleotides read TGTGCCAGCAGTTACCGTGACCTGGGGGGGGAAGCTTTCTTT.

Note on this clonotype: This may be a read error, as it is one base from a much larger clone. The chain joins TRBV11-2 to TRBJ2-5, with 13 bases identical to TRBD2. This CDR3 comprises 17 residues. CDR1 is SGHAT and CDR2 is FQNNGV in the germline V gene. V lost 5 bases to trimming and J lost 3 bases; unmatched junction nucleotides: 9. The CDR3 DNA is TGTGCCAGCAGCACGGGACTAGCGGGAACGCTAGAAGAGACCCAGTACTTC. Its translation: CASSTGLAGTLEETQYF.

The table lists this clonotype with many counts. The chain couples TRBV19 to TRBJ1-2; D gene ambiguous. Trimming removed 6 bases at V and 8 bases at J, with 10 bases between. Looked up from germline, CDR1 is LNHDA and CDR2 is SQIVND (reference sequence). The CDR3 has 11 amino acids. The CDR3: CASRMGYGYTF. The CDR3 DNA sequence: TGTGCCAGTAGGATGGGCTACGGCTACACCTTC.

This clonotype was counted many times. The CDR3 nucleotides read TGTGCCTGGAGATCTGTTGGCTACACCTTC. Residues: CAWRSVGYTF. The V and J genes are TRBV30 and TRBJ1-2; no clear D. Trimming took off 3 bases at V and 7 bases at J, with 6 bases between the two ends. This CDR3 has 10 amino acids. CDR1 is GTSNPN and CDR2 is SVGIG in the germline V gene (reference sequence).

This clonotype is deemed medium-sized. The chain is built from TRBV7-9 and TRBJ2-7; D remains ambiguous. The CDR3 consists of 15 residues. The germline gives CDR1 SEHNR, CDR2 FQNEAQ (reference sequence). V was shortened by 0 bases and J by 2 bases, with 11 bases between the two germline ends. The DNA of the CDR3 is TGTGCCAGCAGCTTAGCGGGCGGCAGTACCTACGAGCAGTACTTC. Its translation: CASSLAGGSTYEQYF.

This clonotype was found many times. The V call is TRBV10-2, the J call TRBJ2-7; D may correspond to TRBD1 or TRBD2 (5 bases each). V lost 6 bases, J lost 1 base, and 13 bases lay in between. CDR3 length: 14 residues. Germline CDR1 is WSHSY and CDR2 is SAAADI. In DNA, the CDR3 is TGCGCCAGCAGAGAGGGGCACCGGTCCTACGAGCAGTACTTC. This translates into CASREGHRSYEQYF.

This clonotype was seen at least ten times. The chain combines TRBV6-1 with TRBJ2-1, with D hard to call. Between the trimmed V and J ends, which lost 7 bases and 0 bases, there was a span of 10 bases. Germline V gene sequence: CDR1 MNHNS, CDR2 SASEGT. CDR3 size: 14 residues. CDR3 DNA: TGTGCCAGCACTGTTTATGTCTCCTACAATGAGCAGTTCTTC. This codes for CASTVYVSYNEQFF.

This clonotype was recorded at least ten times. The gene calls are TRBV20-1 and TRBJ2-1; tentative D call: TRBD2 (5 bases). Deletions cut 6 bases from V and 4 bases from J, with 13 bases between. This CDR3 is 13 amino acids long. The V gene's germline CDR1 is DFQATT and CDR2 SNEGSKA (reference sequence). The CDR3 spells CSATGLTYNEQFF. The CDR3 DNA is TGCAGTGCCACGGGGTTGACATACAATGAGCAGTTCTTC.

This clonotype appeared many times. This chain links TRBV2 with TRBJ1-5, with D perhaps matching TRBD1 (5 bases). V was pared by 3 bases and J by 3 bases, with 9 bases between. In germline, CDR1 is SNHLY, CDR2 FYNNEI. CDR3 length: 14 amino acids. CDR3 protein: CASSDGDYNQPQHF. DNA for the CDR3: TGTGCCAGCAGTGACGGGGACTACAATCAGCCCCAGCATTTT.

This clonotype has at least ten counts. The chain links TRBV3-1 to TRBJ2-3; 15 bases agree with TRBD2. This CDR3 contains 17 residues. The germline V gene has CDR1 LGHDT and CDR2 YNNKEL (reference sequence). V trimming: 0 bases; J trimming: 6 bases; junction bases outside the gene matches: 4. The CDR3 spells CASSQDGTSGGQDTQYF. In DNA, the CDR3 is TGTGCCAGCAGCCAAGATGGGACTAGCGGGGGGCAGGATACGCAGTATTTT.

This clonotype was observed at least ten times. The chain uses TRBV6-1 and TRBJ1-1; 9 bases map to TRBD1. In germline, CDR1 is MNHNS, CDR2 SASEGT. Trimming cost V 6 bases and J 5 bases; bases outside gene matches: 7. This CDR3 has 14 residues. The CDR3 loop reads CASSLTGGETEAFF. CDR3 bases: TGTGCCAGCAGCTTGACAGGGGGAGAAACTGAAGCTTTCTTT.

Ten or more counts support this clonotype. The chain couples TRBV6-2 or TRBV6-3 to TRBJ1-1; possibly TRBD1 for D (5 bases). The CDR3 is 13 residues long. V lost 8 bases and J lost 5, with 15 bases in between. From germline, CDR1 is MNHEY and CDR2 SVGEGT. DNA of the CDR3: TGTGCCAGCCGGTCAGGGAGGTTTACTGAAGCTTTCTTT. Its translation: CASRSGRFTEAFF.

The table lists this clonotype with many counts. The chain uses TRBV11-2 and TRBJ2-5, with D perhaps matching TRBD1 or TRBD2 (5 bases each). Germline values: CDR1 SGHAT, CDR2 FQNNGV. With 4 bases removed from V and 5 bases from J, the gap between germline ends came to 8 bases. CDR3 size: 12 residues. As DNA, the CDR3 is TGTGCCAGCAGCTACGAGGGGGAGACCCAGTACTTC. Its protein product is CASSYEGETQYF.

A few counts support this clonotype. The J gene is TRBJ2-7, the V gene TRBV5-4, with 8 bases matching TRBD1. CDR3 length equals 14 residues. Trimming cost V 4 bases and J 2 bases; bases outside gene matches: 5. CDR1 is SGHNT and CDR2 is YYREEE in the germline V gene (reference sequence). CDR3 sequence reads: CASSKGQDTYEQYF. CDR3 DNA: TGTGCCAGCAGCAAGGGACAGGACACCTACGAGCAGTACTTC.

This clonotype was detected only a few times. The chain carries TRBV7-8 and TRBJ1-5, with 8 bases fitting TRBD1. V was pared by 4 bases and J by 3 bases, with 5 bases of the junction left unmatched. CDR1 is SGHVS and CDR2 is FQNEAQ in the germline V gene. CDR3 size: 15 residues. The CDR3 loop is CASSSRQGNNQPQHF. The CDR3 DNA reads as TGTGCCAGCAGCTCTCGACAGGGGAACAATCAGCCCCAGCATTTT.

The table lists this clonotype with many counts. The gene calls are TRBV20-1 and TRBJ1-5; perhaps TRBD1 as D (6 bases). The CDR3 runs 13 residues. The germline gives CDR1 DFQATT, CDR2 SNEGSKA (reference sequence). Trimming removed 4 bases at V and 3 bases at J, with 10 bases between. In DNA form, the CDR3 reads TGCAGTGCTAAAGGACAGATCAATCAGCCCCAGCATTTT. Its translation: CSAKGQINQPQHF.

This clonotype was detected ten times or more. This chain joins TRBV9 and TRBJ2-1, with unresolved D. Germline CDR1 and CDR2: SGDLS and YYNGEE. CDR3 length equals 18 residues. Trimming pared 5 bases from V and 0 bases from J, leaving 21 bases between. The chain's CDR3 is CASSVRGRSLSSYNEQFF. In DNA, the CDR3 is TGTGCCAGCAGTGTGCGTGGGCGGTCCCTCAGCTCCTACAATGAGCAGTTCTTC. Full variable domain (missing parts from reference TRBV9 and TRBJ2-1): DSGVTQTPKHLITATGQRVTLRCSPRSGDLSVYWYQQSLDQGLQFLIQYYNGEERAKGNILERFSAQQFPDLHSELNLSSLELGDSALYFCASSVRGRSLSSYNEQFFGPGTRLTVL.

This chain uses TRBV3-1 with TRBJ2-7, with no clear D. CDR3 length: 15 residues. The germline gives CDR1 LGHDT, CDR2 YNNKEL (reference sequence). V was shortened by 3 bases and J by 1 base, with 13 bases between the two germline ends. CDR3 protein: CASSQVLSSSYEQYF. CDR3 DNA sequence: TGTGCCAGCAGCCAGGTACTCTCCAGTTCCTACGAGCAGTACTTC.

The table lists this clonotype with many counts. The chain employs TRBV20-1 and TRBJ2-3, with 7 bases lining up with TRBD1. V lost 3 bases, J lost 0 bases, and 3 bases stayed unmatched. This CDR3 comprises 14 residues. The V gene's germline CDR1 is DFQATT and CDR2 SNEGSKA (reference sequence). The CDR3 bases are TGCAGTGCTAGGGACAGGCGGAGCACAGATACGCAGTATTTT. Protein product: CSARDRRSTDTQYF.

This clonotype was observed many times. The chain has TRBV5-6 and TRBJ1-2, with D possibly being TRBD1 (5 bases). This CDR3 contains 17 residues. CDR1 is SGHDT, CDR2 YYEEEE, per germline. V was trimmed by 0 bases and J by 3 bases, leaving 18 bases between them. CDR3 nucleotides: TGTGCCAGCAGCTTGGCCGGGGGGAAGAGGGCTCACTATGGCTACACCTTC. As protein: CASSLAGGKRAHYGYTF.